This T cell receptor beta chain was recorded in a study of patients and donors after allogeneic stem cell transplantation. This clonotype was recorded at least ten times. A single record per CDR3 protein comes from TCRdb applying MiXCR to the RT-PCR reads. The sample carries about 960,000 distinct CDR3 sequences, approximately 18% recorded once. The sequenced material came from blood, either unsorted or a sorted T cell fraction (not recorded which). The receptor's source is a human donor who was either an allogeneic HSCT recipient or a stem cell or donor lymphocyte infusion donor (not recorded which). It is not recorded whose cells these are; they may come from a transplant donor.

CDR3 DNA: TGCAGCGGGATACAGGGGAGCGAGCAGTACTTC. It encodes CSGIQGSEQYF. The chain joins TRBV29-1 to TRBJ2-7; 7 bases match TRBD1. The CDR3 runs to 11 residues. Germline CDR1 and CDR2: SQVTM and ANQGSEA. V was clipped by 7 bases and J by 6 bases; unmatched bases: 6.